This T cell receptor (beta chain) was recorded in a study of radiotherapy plus CTLA-4 blockade in lung cancer. Profiling relied on immunoSEQ multiplex PCR, and the TCRdb table lists in-frame clones only, not all of them. The repertoire holds tens of thousands of clones, with 77% as singletons. This sample comprised peripheral blood, obtained from a patient treated with radiotherapy plus ipilimumab. The origin of this receptor is a human donor with non-small cell lung cancer who had a partial response to radiotherapy plus ipilimumab.

CDR3 protein: CASSLMGQGTYNEQFF. The CDR3 DNA is TGTGCCAGCAGTCTAATGGGACAGGGGACCTACAATGAGCAGTTCTTC. V usage is TRBV7-3 and J usage is TRBJ2-1; 10 nucleotides align to TRBD1. Unmatched junction bases numbered 7, after V lost 6 bases and J lost 2 bases. Germline CDR1 and CDR2: SGHTA and FQGTGA. The length of the CDR3 is 16 residues.